This T cell receptor beta chain was retrieved from a study of cytomegalovirus exposure and HLA in healthy donors. General observations from the study: Later analysis associated a missense DCLRE1C variant with TCR beta V- and J-gene trimming. Highest at DRB1 and lowest at HLA-C, TCR association rates differed among HLA loci in a later analysis. Associated with cytomegalovirus, according to the listing, were some 180 TCR beta chains. In a later analysis, several top co-occurrence clusters appeared linked to parvovirus B19, influenza, CMV and Epstein-Barr virus.

The CDR3 runs to 15 residues. V shed 6 bases, J shed 4 bases, and the junction held 6 bases outside the gene matches. The germline gives CDR1 LNHDA, CDR2 SQIVND (reference sequence). Turning to this clone: The antigen is not known.

The study ran its PCR with 60 Vbeta and 13 Jbeta primers. Clones were sequenced by immunoSEQ multiplex PCR, and TCRdb holds only the in-frame ones, with some missing. The sample has tens of thousands of clones; around 69% are singletons. Specimen: PBMCs. This receptor was obtained from a woman aged 25 to 39 in good health and CMV-seropositive. The V gene is TRBV19, the J gene TRBJ2-2; 9 positions agree with TRBD2. The CDR3 DNA reads as TGTGCCAGTAGGACTAGCGGAGTAATCACCGGGGAGCTGTTTTTT. Amino acids: CASRTSGVITGELFF.